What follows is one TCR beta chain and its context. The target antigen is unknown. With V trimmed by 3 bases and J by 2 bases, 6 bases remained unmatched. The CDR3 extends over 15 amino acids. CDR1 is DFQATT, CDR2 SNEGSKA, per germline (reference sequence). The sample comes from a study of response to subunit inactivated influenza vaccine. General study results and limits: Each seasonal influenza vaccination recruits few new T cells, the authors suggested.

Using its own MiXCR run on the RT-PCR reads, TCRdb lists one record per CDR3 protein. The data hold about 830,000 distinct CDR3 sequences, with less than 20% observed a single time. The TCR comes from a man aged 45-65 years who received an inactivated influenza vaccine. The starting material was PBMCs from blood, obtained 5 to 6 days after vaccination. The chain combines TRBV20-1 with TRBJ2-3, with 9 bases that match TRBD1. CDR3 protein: CSASAGTGNTDTQYF. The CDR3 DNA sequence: TGCAGTGCTAGTGCCGGGACAGGGAACACAGATACGCAGTATTTT.